The rows below give T cell receptor beta chains drawn from one sample of a study of blood T cell repertoires in COVID-19. Here immunoSEQ multiplex PCR was the method, and the copy in TCRdb shows in-frame clones only, minus some. The data hold more than 250,000 clones, with more than 85% observed a single time. The sample was PBMCs or T cells enriched from blood (not recorded which). The receptor set was obtained from a woman in her thirties who had recovered from COVID-19. The CDR3 runs from the conserved cysteine through the conserved F or W. D genes are given only for firm matches. Clone size appears in some rows only: once, few, many, or a class for an expanded clone.

v_gene: TRBV5-4
abundance: few
len: 13
j_gene: TRBJ1-2
d_gene: TRBD1
CDR3nt: TGTGCCAGCAGTCCTACAGGGGGCGATGGCTACACCTTC
CDR3aa: CASSPTGGDGYTF

v_gene: TRBV5-8
abundance: -
len: 15
j_gene: TRBJ2-2
d_gene: TRBD2
CDR3nt: TGTGCCAGCGCCCGACTAGCGCCGAACACCGGGGAGCTGTTTTTT
CDR3aa: CASARLAPNTGELFF

v_gene: TRBV28
abundance: -
len: 14
j_gene: TRBJ2-1
d_gene: -
CDR3nt: TGTGCCAGCAGTTTATTGGGTGCTAGCCTTGAGCAGTTCTTC
CDR3aa: CASSLLGASLEQFF

v_gene: TRBV9
abundance: -
len: 15
j_gene: TRBJ1-2
d_gene: TRBD1
CDR3nt: TGTGCCAGCAGCGGCTCCGGGACAGGGACATATGGCTACACCTTC
CDR3aa: CASSGSGTGTYGYTF

v_gene: TRBV4-2
abundance: -
len: 16
j_gene: TRBJ2-1
d_gene: TRBD2
CDR3nt: TGTGCCAGCAGCCCCGAGAGAATTGCGGGAGGGGACGAGCAGTTCTTC
CDR3aa: CASSPERIAGGDEQFF

v_gene: TRBV4-1
abundance: few
len: 16
j_gene: TRBJ2-2
d_gene: -
CDR3nt: TGCGCCAGCAGGGAAAGGCTACCAGGGTTGACCGGGGAGCTGTTTTTT
CDR3aa: CASRERLPGLTGELFF

v_gene: TRBV7-2
abundance: -
len: 15
j_gene: TRBJ2-7
d_gene: TRBD2
CDR3nt: TGTGCCAGCAGCTTAGTTTATAGCGGGGGTGGCGAGCAGTACTTC
CDR3aa: CASSLVYSGGGEQYF

v_gene: TRBV4-1
abundance: -
len: 18
j_gene: TRBJ1-3
d_gene: -
CDR3nt: TGCGCCAGCAGCCAAGACCCTCCACAGAGGGCCTCTGGAAACACCATATATTTT
CDR3aa: CASSQDPPQRASGNTIYF

v_gene: TRBV11-3
abundance: -
len: 15
j_gene: TRBJ2-3
d_gene: TRBD1
CDR3nt: TGTGCCAGCAGCTTAGAAGGGACAGGGTCAGATACGCAGTATTTT
CDR3aa: CASSLEGTGSDTQYF

v_gene: TRBV15
abundance: -
len: 15
j_gene: TRBJ1-4
d_gene: -
CDR3nt: TGTGCCACCAGCAGAGGGCAGGGCTGGGATGAAAAACTGTTTTTT
CDR3aa: CATSRGQGWDEKLFF

v_gene: TRBV28
abundance: -
len: 15
j_gene: TRBJ2-7
d_gene: TRBD1
CDR3nt: TGTGCCAGCAGTTTATTATGGGGACAGGGGAGCAAGCAGTACTTC
CDR3aa: CASSLLWGQGSKQYF

v_gene: TRBV27
abundance: once
len: 15
j_gene: TRBJ1-5
d_gene: TRBD1
CDR3nt: TGTGCCAGCAGGTCCCTGCAGGGGGCAAGTCAGCCCCAGCATTTT
CDR3aa: CASRSLQGASQPQHF

v_gene: TRBV18
abundance: -
len: 14
j_gene: TRBJ2-5
d_gene: -
CDR3nt: TGTGCCAGCTCACCACCTAACACCCAAGAGACCCAGTACTTC
CDR3aa: CASSPPNTQETQYF

v_gene: TRBV9
abundance: few
len: 12
j_gene: TRBJ2-2
d_gene: -
CDR3nt: TGTGCCAGCAGCTCCCATACCGGGGAGCTGTTTTTT
CDR3aa: CASSSHTGELFF

v_gene: TRBV28
abundance: -
len: 14
j_gene: TRBJ2-1
d_gene: TRBD2
CDR3nt: TGTGCCAGCGGTACGGGACTATATCTAGGCGAGCAGTTCTTC
CDR3aa: CASGTGLYLGEQFF

v_gene: TRBV28
abundance: -
len: 14
j_gene: TRBJ1-6
d_gene: -
CDR3nt: TGTGCCAGCAGTGTTAGGGGGATTAAATCACCCCTCCACTTT
CDR3aa: CASSVRGIKSPLHF

v_gene: TRBV12-3/TRBV12-4
abundance: -
len: 12
j_gene: TRBJ2-2
d_gene: -
CDR3nt: TGTGCCAGCAGTTCAGGGACCGGGGAGCTGTTTTTT
CDR3aa: CASSSGTGELFF

v_gene: TRBV13
abundance: -
len: 13
j_gene: TRBJ1-1
d_gene: TRBD1
CDR3nt: TGTGCCAGCAGCCCGGCCCGAGACAGGGTCCGTTGCTTT
CDR3aa: CASSPARDRVRCF

v_gene: TRBV28
abundance: -
len: 15
j_gene: TRBJ1-2
d_gene: TRBD1
CDR3nt: TGTGCCAGCAGTTTCGTGGACAGGGTAGTCTATGGCTACACCTTC
CDR3aa: CASSFVDRVVYGYTF

v_gene: TRBV7-9
abundance: -
len: 17
j_gene: TRBJ2-1
d_gene: -
CDR3nt: TGTGCCAGCAGCTTAGCTGGCTGGGGGCGAACTAAAAATGAGCAGTTCTTC
CDR3aa: CASSLAGWGRTKNEQFF

v_gene: TRBV7-3
abundance: -
len: 14
j_gene: TRBJ2-2
d_gene: TRBD2
CDR3nt: TGTGCCAGCAGCCTTAGCGGGACTACCGGGGAGCTGTTTTTT
CDR3aa: CASSLSGTTGELFF

v_gene: TRBV25-1
abundance: -
len: 13
j_gene: TRBJ2-5
d_gene: -
CDR3nt: TGTGCCAGCAGTTCATGGACAGAAGAGACCCAGTACTTC
CDR3aa: CASSSWTEETQYF

v_gene: TRBV5-1
abundance: -
len: 19
j_gene: TRBJ1-2
d_gene: TRBD1
CDR3nt: TGCGCCAGCAGCCACGGACTCTTGACAGGGGCGGGTTCTAACTATGGCTACACCTTC
CDR3aa: CASSHGLLTGAGSNYGYTF

v_gene: TRBV5-1
abundance: -
len: 15
j_gene: TRBJ1-1
d_gene: TRBD1
CDR3nt: TGCGCCAGCAGCTTGGGGACAGGGGGCAACACTGAAGCTTTCTTT
CDR3aa: CASSLGTGGNTEAFF

v_gene: TRBV5-8
abundance: -
len: 17
j_gene: TRBJ1-5
d_gene: -
CDR3nt: TGTGCCAGCAGTCAAACTACCGCCACAGGTATCAATCAGCCCCAGCATTTT
CDR3aa: CASSQTTATGINQPQHF

v_gene: TRBV28
abundance: -
len: 16
j_gene: TRBJ1-5
d_gene: -
CDR3nt: TGTGCCAGCAGTTTGCCGGGAACAGGGCCTTTTTGGCCCCAGCATTTT
CDR3aa: CASSLPGTGPFWPQHF

v_gene: TRBV2
abundance: -
len: 12
j_gene: TRBJ1-2
d_gene: -
CDR3nt: TGTGCCAGCAGTGAGGAAGGAGATGGCTACACCTTC
CDR3aa: CASSEEGDGYTF

v_gene: TRBV11-3
abundance: -
len: 14
j_gene: TRBJ2-3
d_gene: -
CDR3nt: TGTGCCAGCAGCTCGTCGACAGCCACAGATACGCAGTATTTT
CDR3aa: CASSSSTATDTQYF

v_gene: TRBV2
abundance: -
len: 15
j_gene: TRBJ2-3
d_gene: -
CDR3nt: TGTGCCAGCAGCCGAGGACTGGGTAGGGCAGATACGCAGTATTTT
CDR3aa: CASSRGLGRADTQYF